This entry lists 10 T cell receptor beta chains sequenced from one sample in a study of cytomegalovirus exposure and HLA in healthy donors. PCR primers comprised 60 Vbeta and 13 Jbeta primers. TCRdb keeps only in-frame clones here, not all; method: immunoSEQ multiplex PCR. The sample yields about 190,000 clones, about 88% seen once. Material: PBMCs. These receptors all come from a woman aged 30 to 39 in good health and CMV-seronegative.

The chain has TRBV19 and TRBJ2-5; 12 bases align to TRBD2. This CDR3 contains 15 residues. Germline V gene sequence: CDR1 LNHDA, CDR2 SQIVND (reference sequence). The ends lost 4 bases at V and 4 bases at J; junction bases unmatched: 4. The CDR3 spells CASSTSGGALETQYF. The CDR3 nucleotides are TGTGCCAGTAGTACTAGCGGGGGGGCCTTAGAGACCCAGTACTTC.

The rearrangement joins TRBV18 to TRBJ2-3; the D gene is possibly TRBD1 (6 bases). This CDR3 is built from 13 residues. The germline V gene has CDR1 KGHSH and CDR2 LQKENI. With 6 bases removed from V and 2 bases from J, the gap between germline ends came to 9 bases. CDR3 in amino acids: CASSTGITDTQYF. The CDR3 DNA sequence: TGTGCCAGCTCCACAGGGATCACAGATACGCAGTATTTT.

This sequence joins TRBV9 and TRBJ2-1, with 9 bases lining up with TRBD2. Trimming cost V 0 bases and J 2 bases; bases outside gene matches: 6. CDR1 and CDR2 from the germline V gene are SGDLS and YYNGEE. The CDR3 is made up of 17 amino acids. The CDR3 loop is CASSVGVAGAPYNEQFF. The CDR3 DNA is TGTGCCAGCAGCGTAGGGGTAGCGGGGGCCCCCTACAATGAGCAGTTCTTC.

This rearrangement joins TRBV5-1 to TRBJ2-2; 11 nucleotides line up with TRBD2. CDR1 is SGHRS and CDR2 is YFSETQ in the germline V gene. Losses at the gene ends were 4 bases for V and 3 bases for J; bases not matched to a gene: 5. This CDR3 contains 16 residues. CDR3 loop: CASSTVAGGDTGELFF. The CDR3 region has the DNA TGCGCCAGCAGCACAGTAGCGGGAGGGGACACCGGGGAGCTGTTTTTT. Filled out from reference TRBV5-1 and TRBJ2-2, the complete variable domain reads KAGVTQTPRYLIKTRGQQVTLSCSPISGHRSVSWYQQTPGQGLQFLFEYFSETQRNKGNFPGRFSGRQFSNSRSEMNVSTLELGDSALYLCASSTVAGGDTGELFFGEGSRLTVL.

Regarding this clone: At one end the junction does not follow the germline gene, possibly because of a read error. The DNA for the CDR3 is TGTGCTAGCAGCCCCGGACTAGCGGACACCGGGGAGCTGTTTTTT. Encoded protein: CASSPGLADTGELFF. The chain links TRBV7-7 to TRBJ2-2, with 10 bases identical to TRBD2. Germline V lookup: CDR1 SSHAT, CDR2 FNYEAQ (reference sequence). The CDR3 extends over 15 amino acids.

Only one count was recorded for this clone. The chain has TRBV5-1 and TRBJ2-1, with 10 bases lining up with TRBD1. Trimming cost V 0 bases and J 8 bases; bases outside gene matches: 8. The CDR3 is 16 amino acids. The germline CDR1 and CDR2 sequences are SGHRS and YFSETQ. The CDR3 DNA sequence: TGCGCCAGCAGCTTGGGACAGGGGGCCGTTTGGTATGAGCAGTTCTTC. It translates to CASSLGQGAVWYEQFF.

This clone was seen only once. The rearrangement uses TRBV9 and TRBJ1-5; 7 bases align to TRBD1. The CDR3 is made up of 14 amino acids. The V gene end was trimmed by 10 bases and the J gene end by 6 bases; junction bases not matched to a gene: 13. CDR1 and CDR2 (germline): SGDLS, YYNGEE. The CDR3 loop is CASGDAAGGQPQHF. The CDR3 DNA reads TGTGCCTCTGGGGATGCGGCAGGGGGTCAGCCCCAGCATTTT.

The sample holds one count of this clone. The chain employs TRBV5-1 and TRBJ2-2; TRBD2 matches 14 bases. The CDR3 is 17 residues long. The germline gives CDR1 SGHRS, CDR2 YFSETQ. V was pared by 3 bases and J by 4 bases, with 5 bases of the junction left unmatched. CDR3 sequence (DNA): TGCGCCAGCAGCTCGGGACTAGCGGGGGTGAGCACCGGGGAGCTGTTTTTT. It translates to CASSSGLAGVSTGELFF.

The chain links TRBV28 to TRBJ1-4; tentative D call: TRBD1 (6 bases). The CDR3 loop spans 15 amino acids. With 6 bases removed from V and 4 bases from J, the gap between germline ends came to 15 bases. Germline assignment: CDR1 MDHEN and CDR2 SYDVKM. The CDR3 spells CASRQRGGFNEKLFF. The CDR3 DNA reads as TGTGCCAGCAGACAAAGGGGGGGCTTTAATGAAAAACTGTTTTTT.

The CDR3 DNA follows: TGTGCCAGCAGCGACACACAGCACACCGGGGAGCTGTTTTTT. Protein: CASSDTQHTGELFF. The rearrangement links TRBV7-9 to TRBJ2-2, with D uncertain. This CDR3 is built from 14 residues. The V gene lost 5 bases and the J gene lost 3 bases, with 10 bases spanning the gap. Germline V gene data show CDR1 as SEHNR and CDR2 as FQNEAQ (reference sequence).